Presented here are 26 T cell receptor beta chains from one specimen sequenced in a study of blood T cell repertoires in COVID-19. Data came from immunoSEQ multiplex PCR; TCRdb stores just in-frame clones and leaves some out. The sample has approximately 150,000 clones, 81% seen once; the top ten hold about 7.5%. What was sequenced was peripheral blood. The source is a human donor in a cohort sampled during active COVID-19.

The chain combines TRBV7-7 with TRBJ2-1, with 8 positions matching TRBD1. This CDR3 is 13 amino acids long. V dropped 5 bases and J dropped 8; count of bases not matched to a gene: 5. The V gene's germline CDR1 is SSHAT and CDR2 FNYEAQ (reference sequence). The CDR3: CASSPGGIDEQFF. The CDR3, as DNA: TGTGCCAGCAGCCCAGGGGGCATCGATGAGCAGTTCTTC.

The rearrangement links TRBV5-1 to TRBJ2-1, with 11 bases lining up with TRBD2. This CDR3 comprises 19 residues. The V gene end was trimmed by 1 base and the J gene end by 2 bases; junction bases not matched to a gene: 11. The germline V gene encodes CDR1 SGHRS and CDR2 YFSETQ. For the CDR3, the DNA is TGCGCCAGCAGCTTGACTAGCGGGAGTTTCGGGGCCACCTACAATGAGCAGTTCTTC. Translating gives CASSLTSGSFGATYNEQFF.

V usage is TRBV9 and J usage is TRBJ2-7, with 7 bases aligning to TRBD1. Germline lookup yields CDR1 SGDLS and CDR2 YYNGEE. This CDR3 has 16 amino acids. With 0 bases clipped from V and 5 bases from J, the junction kept 11 bases outside the gene matches. The CDR3 protein is CASSVVGGAALNEQYF. The CDR3 DNA reads TGTGCCAGCAGCGTAGTAGGGGGCGCGGCCCTAAACGAGCAGTACTTC.

The rearrangement joins TRBV6-6 to TRBJ1-1; D not certain. This CDR3 is 14 amino acids long. V lost 7 bases, J lost 0 bases, and 12 bases lay in between. The germline V gene encodes CDR1 MNHNY and CDR2 SVGAGI (reference sequence). The CDR3 DNA sequence: TGTGCCAGCAATCGCGGGGAGTTGAACACTGAAGCTTTCTTT. The encoded protein is CASNRGELNTEAFF.

This clone was found a few times. The chain has TRBV6-5 and TRBJ1-5; D gene unclear. Germline values: CDR1 MNHEY, CDR2 SVGAGI. The CDR3 consists of 13 residues. Trimming shortened V by 7 bases and J by 4 bases, and 11 bases separated the two germline ends. CDR3 loop: CASKLDTNQPQHF. CDR3 bases: TGTGCCAGCAAACTAGACACGAATCAGCCCCAGCATTTT.

CDR3 in DNA: TGTGCCAGCAGTTTTACACGGGACAGGGAAAGAGGGGGCTACACCTTC. Protein product: CASSFTRDRERGGYTF. The gene calls are TRBV6-6 and TRBJ1-2; 9 nucleotides match TRBD1. The germline gives CDR1 MNHNY, CDR2 SVGAGI (reference sequence). The length of the CDR3 is 16 residues. Trimming removed 4 bases from V and 8 bases from J; junction bases left unmatched: 14.

CDR3 bases: TGTGCCAGCAGCGAGGGGGGGGAAAGGGCCTATGGCTACACCTTC. Translating it yields CASSEGGERAYGYTF. The chain employs TRBV6-5 and TRBJ1-2, with a weak D call TRBD1 (6 bases). The CDR3 length is 15 residues. Germline values: CDR1 MNHEY, CDR2 SVGAGI. V was shortened by 6 bases and J by 4 bases, with 18 bases between the two germline ends.

This chain uses TRBV9 with TRBJ1-3; 11 bases line up with TRBD1. There are 18 residues in the CDR3. With 0 bases clipped from V and 2 bases from J, the junction kept 7 bases outside the gene matches. Germline lookup yields CDR1 SGDLS and CDR2 YYNGEE. The CDR3 protein is CASSVGLGTGGTGNTIYF. For the CDR3, the DNA is TGTGCCAGCAGCGTAGGGCTCGGGACAGGGGGTACTGGAAACACCATATATTTT.

This chain joins TRBV5-1 and TRBJ2-3, with TRBD2 as a possible D gene (5 bases). Trimming took 1 base from V and 6 from J, leaving 6 bases between them. The CDR3 loop spans 12 amino acids. CDR1 and CDR2 from the germline V gene are SGHRS and YFSETQ. CDR3: CASSLWEDTQYF. The CDR3 DNA reads TGCGCCAGCAGCTTGTGGGAGGATACGCAGTATTTT.

This chain uses TRBV6-2 or TRBV6-3 with TRBJ2-5; 7 nucleotides match TRBD2. CDR3 size: 17 residues. V trimming: 2 bases; J trimming: 2 bases; junction bases outside the gene matches: 11. Germline assignment: CDR1 MNHEY and CDR2 SVGEGT. The CDR3 here is CASSYPRLAGYQETQYF. CDR3 coding DNA: TGTGCCAGCAGTTACCCCAGACTAGCTGGGTATCAAGAGACCCAGTACTTC.

This rearrangement joins TRBV24-1 to TRBJ1-2; 7 bases line up with TRBD1. The CDR3 length is 13 residues. J was trimmed by 7 bases and V by 3 bases; bases with no gene match: 4. Germline CDR1 KGHDR, CDR2 SFDVKD. The CDR3 DNA reads TGTGCCACCAGTGATGAGGGGGCGCGTGGCTACACCTTC. This codes for CATSDEGARGYTF.

The genes are TRBV4-3 and TRBJ1-5; D not certain. The V end was cut by 0 bases, the J end by 2 bases, with 8 bases between. Looked up from germline, CDR1 is LGHNA and CDR2 is YSLEER. This CDR3 has 15 residues. CDR3 amino acids: CASSQDSQGNQPQHF. The CDR3, as DNA: TGCGCCAGCAGCCAAGATTCCCAGGGCAATCAGCCCCAGCATTTT.

This chain uses TRBV5-1 with TRBJ1-2, with 7 positions matching TRBD1. This CDR3 comprises 14 residues. V was pared by 5 bases and J by 2 bases, with 6 bases of the junction left unmatched. The germline gives CDR1 SGHRS, CDR2 YFSETQ. The CDR3 DNA sequence: TGCGCCAGCAGAAGGGACAGTGTAAACTATGGCTACACCTTC. This codes for CASRRDSVNYGYTF.

The V and J genes are TRBV6-2 or TRBV6-3 and TRBJ1-2, with D unclear. CDR1 is MNHEY and CDR2 is SVGEGT in the germline V gene. CDR3 length: 12 amino acids. V shed 6 bases and J shed 7 bases, with 12 bases lying between them. CDR3 nucleotide sequence: TGTGCCAGCAGCCGCACGGACTTTGGCTACACCTTC. This codes for CASSRTDFGYTF.

The V gene is TRBV4-3, the J gene TRBJ1-3; D gene uncertain. The CDR3 spans 17 residues. Germline V gene sequence: CDR1 LGHNA, CDR2 YSLEER. The germline V and J ends were trimmed by 0 bases and 2 bases, with 14 bases remaining between them. The CDR3 nucleotides read TGCGCCAGCAGCCAAGACCCTGTTTGGGAGGCTGGAAACACCATATATTTT. This encodes CASSQDPVWEAGNTIYF.

The genes are TRBV28 and TRBJ1-5; 9 bases map to TRBD1. The CDR3 length is 16 residues. The V gene's germline CDR1 is MDHEN and CDR2 SYDVKM. Germline trimming cut 6 bases from V and 4 bases from J; bases unmatched to any gene: 10. CDR3 coding DNA: TGTGCCAGCAGCTCCGTCTCCGGGACAGGGAATCAGCCCCAGCATTTT. It is translated as CASSSVSGTGNQPQHF.

In this sample, this clone turned up once. The CDR3 protein is CASSLDGTFQETQYF. The CDR3 DNA sequence: TGCGCCAGCAGCTTGGACGGGACATTCCAAGAGACCCAGTACTTC. The chain links TRBV5-1 to TRBJ2-5; maybe TRBD1 (6 bases). Trimming took 0 bases from V and 1 from J, leaving 10 bases between them. CDR3 length: 15 amino acids. From germline, CDR1 is SGHRS and CDR2 YFSETQ.

V is TRBV6-5 and J is TRBJ1-4; a possible D gene is TRBD1 (6 bases). Germline-derived CDR1 and CDR2 are MNHEY and SVGAGI. This CDR3 region has 13 residues. Trimming stripped 2 bases from V and 7 bases from J, with 8 bases between. In DNA form, the CDR3 reads TGTGCCAGCAGTTACGACAGGCTTGAAAAACTGTTTTTT. Its translation is CASSYDRLEKLFF.

The V and J genes are TRBV5-1 and TRBJ1-2, with D possibly being TRBD1 (6 bases). CDR3 length equals 14 residues. Germline CDR1 is SGHRS and CDR2 is YFSETQ. Trimming stripped 1 base from V and 2 bases from J, with 9 bases between. The DNA for the CDR3 is TGCGCCAGCAGCTTGTCGACAGGAAACTATGGCTACACCTTC. It translates to CASSLSTGNYGYTF.

The chain employs TRBV28 and TRBJ2-7; a possible D gene is TRBD2 (5 bases). CDR3 size: 16 residues. With 2 bases removed from V and 0 bases from J, the gap between germline ends came to 14 bases. Germline V CDR1 and CDR2: MDHEN, SYDVKM. The CDR3: CASSLVSVTSSYEQYF. The CDR3 bases are TGTGCCAGCAGTTTAGTTAGCGTCACGAGCTCCTACGAGCAGTACTTC.

The chain is built from TRBV5-1 and TRBJ2-3; TRBD2 agrees at 8 bases. Germline-derived CDR1 and CDR2 are SGHRS and YFSETQ. Unmatched junction bases numbered 7, after V lost 4 bases and J lost 0 bases. This CDR3 is 16 amino acids long. Here the CDR3 DNA reads TGCGCCAGCAGCCCCGGACTAGCAGTTAGCACAGATACGCAGTATTTT. Its translation: CASSPGLAVSTDTQYF.

This clone has a handful of counts. The genes are TRBV15 and TRBJ2-1; D not certain. The germline V and J ends were trimmed by 0 bases and 8 bases, with 8 bases remaining between them. CDR3 length: 13 residues. Looked up from germline, CDR1 is LNHNV and CDR2 is YYDKDF (reference sequence). CDR3 region: CATSRDSQYEQFF. The CDR3 DNA reads TGTGCCACCAGCAGAGATTCCCAGTATGAGCAGTTCTTC.

The rearrangement uses TRBV6-5 and TRBJ2-7, with 9 positions matching TRBD1. Germline-derived CDR1 and CDR2 are MNHEY and SVGAGI. With V trimmed by 3 bases and J by 5 bases, 8 bases remained unmatched. The CDR3 consists of 15 residues. The CDR3 sequence: CASSYSDRGFNEQYF. In DNA, the CDR3 is TGTGCCAGCAGTTATTCGGACAGGGGTTTTAACGAGCAGTACTTC.

The chain links TRBV7-9 to TRBJ2-7; 8 bases agree with TRBD1. This CDR3 is built from 14 residues. V lost 7 bases to trimming and J lost 2 bases; unmatched junction nucleotides: 7. The germline V gene encodes CDR1 SEHNR and CDR2 FQNEAQ (reference sequence). The CDR3 here is CASTFGQGAYEQYF. The CDR3 region has the DNA TGTGCCAGCACCTTCGGACAGGGAGCCTACGAGCAGTACTTC.

Only one count was recorded for this clone. The rearrangement links TRBV9 to TRBJ1-3, with D possibly being TRBD1 (6 bases). Trimming left V 3 bases short and J 0 bases short, with 10 bases between. The CDR3 consists of 15 residues. Germline-derived CDR1 and CDR2 are SGDLS and YYNGEE. The CDR3 DNA is TGTGCCAGCAGCGATCGACAGGTCTCTGGAAACACCATATATTTT. Amino acid sequence: CASSDRQVSGNTIYF.

This clone was observed once. The chain recombines TRBV28 with TRBJ2-6; 9 positions match TRBD1. CDR3 length: 16 residues. Per germline, CDR1 MDHEN and CDR2 SYDVKM. V was pared by 6 bases and J by 1 base, with 4 bases of the junction left unmatched. The CDR3 DNA follows: TGTGCCAGCAGCGGACAGGGGTATTCTGGGGCCAACGTCCTGACTTTC. Its protein product is CASSGQGYSGANVLTF.